These 14 T cell receptor beta chains share one sample of origin, sequenced in a study of blood T cell repertoires in COVID-19 (dated by TCRdb to 2019 to 2021). The protocol used for the library was the immunoSEQ multiplex PCR assay. TCRdb retrieved this table from immuneACCESS and kept in-frame rearrangements only. Not all clones are present; in checked studies, unresolved V genes account for under half, and no reason is known for the remainder. The sample records about 55,000 clones, roughly 80% of which are singletons. The ten largest clones take up roughly 5.8% of the sample. Source material: peripheral blood. The receptors were gathered from a human donor in a cohort sampled during active or convalescent COVID-19.

The rearrangement links TRBV20-1 to TRBJ2-5, with D uncertain. CDR1 and CDR2 (germline): DFQATT, SNEGSKA (reference sequence). Trimming removed 3 bases at V and 2 bases at J, with 10 bases between. The CDR3 has 13 amino acids. CDR3 in amino acids: CSASRREQETQYF. Written as DNA, the CDR3 is TGCAGTGCTAGTAGGAGAGAACAAGAGACCCAGTACTTC.

The J gene is TRBJ2-5, the V gene TRBV18; no clear D gene. The germline CDR1 and CDR2 sequences are KGHSH and LQKENI. This CDR3 spans 13 amino acids. Trimming took 2 bases from V and 4 from J, leaving 8 bases between them. This CDR3 is CASSPIAGETQYF. CDR3 coding DNA: TGTGCCAGCTCACCAATCGCAGGAGAGACCCAGTACTTC.

The chain has TRBV2 and TRBJ2-5, with 9 bases that match TRBD1. After removal of 8 bases from V and 12 bases from J, the junction contained 10 bases not matched to a gene. Germline V gene lookup returns CDR1 SNHLY and CDR2 FYNNEI. This CDR3 comprises 12 residues. CDR3 DNA: TGTGCCAGCCGATCCGGGACAGGGTCCGAGTACTTC. Its translation is CASRSGTGSEYF.

The chain couples TRBV29-1 to TRBJ1-5; 9 positions agree with TRBD1. V was pared by 6 bases and J by 2 bases, with 5 bases of the junction left unmatched. Germline loops: CDR1 SQVTM, CDR2 ANQGSEA. The CDR3 has 14 amino acids. In DNA, the CDR3 is TGCAGCGTGGGACAGGGTACCGGCAATCAGCCCCAGCATTTT. Residues: CSVGQGTGNQPQHF.

The V call is TRBV19, the J call TRBJ1-1, with D possibly being TRBD1 (5 bases). The CDR3 has 14 residues. The V gene lost 3 bases and the J gene lost 1 base, with 9 bases spanning the gap. Germline CDR1 is LNHDA and CDR2 is SQIVND (reference sequence). The CDR3: CASSMAGRNTEAFF. The CDR3 nucleotides are TGTGCCAGTAGTATGGCAGGGCGGAACACTGAAGCTTTCTTT.

The chain joins TRBV2 to TRBJ1-1; 9 bases match TRBD1. Losses at the gene ends were 7 bases for V and 4 bases for J; bases not matched to a gene: 4. The germline gives CDR1 SNHLY, CDR2 FYNNEI. The CDR3 runs 13 residues. The CDR3 loop is CASNQDRGTEAFF. The CDR3 region has the DNA TGTGCCAGCAACCAGGACAGGGGCACTGAAGCTTTCTTT.

This chain links TRBV24-1 with TRBJ2-2; 16 bases match TRBD2. V dropped 2 bases and J dropped 0; count of bases not matched to a gene: 2. CDR1 is KGHDR and CDR2 is SFDVKD in the germline V gene. The CDR3 sequence is 19 residues long. Written as DNA, the CDR3 is TGTGCCACCAGTGATTCGGGACTAGCGGGGGGGCCGAACACCGGGGAGCTGTTTTTT. It yields the protein CATSDSGLAGGPNTGELFF.

This chain uses TRBV3-1 (or the pseudogene TRBV3-2) with TRBJ2-2; TRBD2 might be the D (6 bases). Looked up from germline, CDR1 is LGHDT and CDR2 is YNNKEL (reference sequence). Trimming took 5 bases from V and 4 from J, leaving 20 bases between them. This CDR3 is 17 amino acids long. This CDR3 reads CASSYPGLSIATGELFF. For the CDR3, the DNA is TGTGCCAGCAGCTATCCGGGACTTAGTATAGCCACCGGGGAGCTGTTTTTT.

The chain couples TRBV3-1 (or the pseudogene TRBV3-2) to TRBJ1-5, with TRBD1 as a possible D gene (6 bases). Germline assignment: CDR1 LGHDT and CDR2 YNNKEL (reference sequence). The ends were cut back, 5 bases at V and 7 bases at J, with 15 bases in the middle. CDR3 length: 14 residues. The CDR3 DNA reads TGTGCCAGCAGCTCCGGAGGGGGGGTCCAGCCCCAGCATTTT. It yields the protein CASSSGGGVQPQHF.

In its sample, this clone was seen once. V gene TRBV18 combines with J gene TRBJ1-5; 12 nucleotides align to TRBD1. The CDR3 has 15 residues. CDR1 and CDR2 from the germline V gene are KGHSH and LQKENI. V lost 2 bases to trimming and J lost 6 bases; unmatched junction nucleotides: 2. The CDR3 loop is CASSPGTGGGQPQHF. The CDR3 DNA follows: TGTGCCAGCTCACCAGGGACAGGGGGCGGTCAGCCCCAGCATTTT.

The gene calls are TRBV6-2 or TRBV6-3 and TRBJ1-1, with TRBD1 as a possible D gene (5 bases). In germline, CDR1 is MNHEY, CDR2 SVGEGT. There are 13 residues in the CDR3. V was clipped by 5 bases and J by 5 bases, with 12 bases between them. Here the CDR3 DNA reads TGTGCCAGCAGTCTAGCGGGGCATACTGAAGCTTTCTTT. Translation gives CASSLAGHTEAFF.

The V and J genes are TRBV6-5 and TRBJ1-5, with D hard to call. From germline, CDR1 is MNHEY and CDR2 SVGAGI. CDR3 length: 13 residues. V shed 0 bases and J shed 5 bases, with 5 bases lying between them. CDR3 in DNA: TGTGCCAGCAGTTACTCGCAGGATCAGCCCCAGCATTTT. Amino acids: CASSYSQDQPQHF.

The J gene is TRBJ1-2, the V gene TRBV6-4; 10 bases are shared with TRBD1. Per the germline V gene, CDR1 is MRHNA and CDR2 is SNTAGT. This CDR3 has 15 residues. The V gene end was trimmed by 2 bases and the J gene end by 8 bases; junction bases not matched to a gene: 8. The CDR3 is CASSDSGTGVDGYTF. DNA for the CDR3: TGTGCCAGCAGTGACAGTGGGACAGGGGTTGACGGCTACACCTTC.

The rearrangement uses TRBV7-2 and TRBJ1-2, with D unclear. Trimming took off 0 bases at V and 2 bases at J, with 7 bases between the two ends. This CDR3 spans 14 amino acids. In germline, CDR1 is SGHTA, CDR2 FQGNSA. In nucleotides, the CDR3 is TGTGCCAGCAGCTTAGCCGGGGTCAACTATGGCTACACCTTC. Translation gives CASSLAGVNYGYTF.